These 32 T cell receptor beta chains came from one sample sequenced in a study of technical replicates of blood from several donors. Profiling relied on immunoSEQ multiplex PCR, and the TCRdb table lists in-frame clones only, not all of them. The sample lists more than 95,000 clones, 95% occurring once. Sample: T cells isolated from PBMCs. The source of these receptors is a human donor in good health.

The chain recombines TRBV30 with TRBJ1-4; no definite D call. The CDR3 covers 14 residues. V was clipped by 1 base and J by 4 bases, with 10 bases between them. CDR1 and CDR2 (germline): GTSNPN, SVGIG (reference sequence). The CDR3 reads CAWSARVFNEKLFF. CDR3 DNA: TGTGCCTGGAGTGCGCGGGTCTTTAATGAAAAACTGTTTTTT.

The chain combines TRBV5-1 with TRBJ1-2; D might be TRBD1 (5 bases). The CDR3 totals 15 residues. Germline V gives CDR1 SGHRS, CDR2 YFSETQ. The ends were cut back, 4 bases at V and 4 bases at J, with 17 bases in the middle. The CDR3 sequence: CASSQAAGQAYGYTF. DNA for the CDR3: TGCGCCAGCAGCCAGGCCGCAGGGCAAGCCTATGGCTACACCTTC. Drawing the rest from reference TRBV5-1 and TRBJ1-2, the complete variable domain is KAGVTQTPRYLIKTRGQQVTLSCSPISGHRSVSWYQQTPGQGLQFLFEYFSETQRNKGNFPGRFSGRQFSNSRSEMNVSTLELGDSALYLCASSQAAGQAYGYTFGSGTRLTVV.

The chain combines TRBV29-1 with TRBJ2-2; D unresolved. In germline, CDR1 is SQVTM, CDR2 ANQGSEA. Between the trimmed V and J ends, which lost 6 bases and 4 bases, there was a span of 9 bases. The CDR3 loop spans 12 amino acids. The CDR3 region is CSVATTTGELFF. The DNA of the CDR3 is TGCAGCGTGGCGACAACCACCGGGGAGCTGTTTTTT.

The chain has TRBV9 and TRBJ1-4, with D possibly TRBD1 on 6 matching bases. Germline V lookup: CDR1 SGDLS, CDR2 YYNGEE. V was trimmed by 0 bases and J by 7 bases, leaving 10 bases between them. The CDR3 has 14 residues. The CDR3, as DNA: TGTGCCAGCAGCGTAGCACAGGGTGGTGAAAAACTGTTTTTT. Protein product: CASSVAQGGEKLFF.

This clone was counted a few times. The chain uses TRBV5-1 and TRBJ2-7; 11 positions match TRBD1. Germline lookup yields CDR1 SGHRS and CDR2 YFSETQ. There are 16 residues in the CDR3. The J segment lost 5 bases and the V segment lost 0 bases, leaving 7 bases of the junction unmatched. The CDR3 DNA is TGCGCCAGCAGCTTGGAAACCGGGACAGGGGGGAACGAGCAGTACTTC. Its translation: CASSLETGTGGNEQYF. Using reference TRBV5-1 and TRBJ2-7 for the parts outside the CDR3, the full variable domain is KAGVTQTPRYLIKTRGQQVTLSCSPISGHRSVSWYQQTPGQGLQFLFEYFSETQRNKGNFPGRFSGRQFSNSRSEMNVSTLELGDSALYLCASSLETGTGGNEQYFGPGTRLTVT.

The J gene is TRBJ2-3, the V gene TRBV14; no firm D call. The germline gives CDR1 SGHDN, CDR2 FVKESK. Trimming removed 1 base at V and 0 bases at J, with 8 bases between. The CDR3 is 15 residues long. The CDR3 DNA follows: TGTGCCAGCAGCCAAGGATACGGTAGCACAGATACGCAGTATTTT. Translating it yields CASSQGYGSTDTQYF.

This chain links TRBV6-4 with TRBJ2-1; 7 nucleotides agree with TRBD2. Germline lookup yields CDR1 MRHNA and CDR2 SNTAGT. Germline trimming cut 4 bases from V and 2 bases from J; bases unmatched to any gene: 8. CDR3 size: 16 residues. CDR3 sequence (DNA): TGTGCCAGCAGTGCGTCAGCGGGATTGACCTACAATGAGCAGTTCTTC. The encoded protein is CASSASAGLTYNEQFF.

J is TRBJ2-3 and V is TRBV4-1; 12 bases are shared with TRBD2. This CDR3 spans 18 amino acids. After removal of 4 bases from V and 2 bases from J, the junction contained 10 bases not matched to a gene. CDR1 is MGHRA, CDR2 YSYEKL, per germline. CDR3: CASSRKLAGGRLTDTQYF. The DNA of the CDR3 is TGCGCCAGCAGCCGAAAACTAGCGGGGGGACGCCTCACAGATACGCAGTATTTT.

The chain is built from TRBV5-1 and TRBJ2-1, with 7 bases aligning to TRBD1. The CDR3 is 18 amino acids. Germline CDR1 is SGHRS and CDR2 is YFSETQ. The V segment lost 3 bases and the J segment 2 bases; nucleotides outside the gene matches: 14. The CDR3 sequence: CASSSHLESGTAYNEQFF. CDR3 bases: TGCGCCAGCAGCTCCCACCTAGAATCCGGGACAGCCTACAATGAGCAGTTCTTC. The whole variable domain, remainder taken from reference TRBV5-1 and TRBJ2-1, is KAGVTQTPRYLIKTRGQQVTLSCSPISGHRSVSWYQQTPGQGLQFLFEYFSETQRNKGNFPGRFSGRQFSNSRSEMNVSTLELGDSALYLCASSSHLESGTAYNEQFFGPGTRLTVL.

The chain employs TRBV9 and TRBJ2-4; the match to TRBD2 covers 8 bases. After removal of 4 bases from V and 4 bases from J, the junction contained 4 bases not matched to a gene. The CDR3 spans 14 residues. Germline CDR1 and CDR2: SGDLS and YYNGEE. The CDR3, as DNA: TGTGCCAGCAGCCCCGGGACTAGTAAAAACATTCAGTACTTC. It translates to CASSPGTSKNIQYF.

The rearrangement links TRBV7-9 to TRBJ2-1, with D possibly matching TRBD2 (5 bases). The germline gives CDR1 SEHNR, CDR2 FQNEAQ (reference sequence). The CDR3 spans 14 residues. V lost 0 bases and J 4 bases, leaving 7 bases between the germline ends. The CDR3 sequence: CASSLASGYNEQFF. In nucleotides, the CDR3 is TGTGCCAGCAGCTTAGCCAGCGGTTACAATGAGCAGTTCTTC. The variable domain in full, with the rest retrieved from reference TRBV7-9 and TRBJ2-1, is DTGVSQNPRHKITKRGQNVTFRCDPISEHNRLYWYRQTLGQGPEFLTYFQNEAQLEKSRLLSDRFSAERPKGSFSTLEIQRTEQGDSAMYLCASSLASGYNEQFFGPGTRLTVL.

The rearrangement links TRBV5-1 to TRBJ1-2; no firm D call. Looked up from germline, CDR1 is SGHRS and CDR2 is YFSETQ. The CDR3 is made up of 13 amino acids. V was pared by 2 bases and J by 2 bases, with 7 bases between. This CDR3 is CASSFGQNYGYTF. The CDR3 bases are TGCGCCAGCAGCTTTGGGCAGAACTATGGCTACACCTTC.

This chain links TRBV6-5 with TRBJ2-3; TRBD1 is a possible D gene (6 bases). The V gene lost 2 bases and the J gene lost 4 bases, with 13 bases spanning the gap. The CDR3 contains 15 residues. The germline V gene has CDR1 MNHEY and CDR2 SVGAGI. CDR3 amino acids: CASSYKSYRADTQYF. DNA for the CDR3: TGTGCCAGCAGTTACAAGAGTTACAGGGCAGATACGCAGTATTTT.

DNA for the CDR3: TGTGCCAGTAGCGCGGACGGGGGCGCGGGACTAGTGATCAAAGAGACCCAGTACTTC. This encodes CASSADGGAGLVIKETQYF. V and J are TRBV19 and TRBJ2-5; 8 nucleotides align to TRBD2. Losses at the gene ends were 6 bases for V and 3 bases for J; bases not matched to a gene: 21. Germline CDR1 is LNHDA and CDR2 is SQIVND (reference sequence). The length of the CDR3 is 19 residues.

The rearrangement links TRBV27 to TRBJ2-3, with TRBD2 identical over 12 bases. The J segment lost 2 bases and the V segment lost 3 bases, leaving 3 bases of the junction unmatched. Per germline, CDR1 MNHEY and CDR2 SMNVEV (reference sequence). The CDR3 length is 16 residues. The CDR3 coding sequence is TGTGCCAGCAGTTTGCTAGCGGGAGGGCCCACAGATACGCAGTATTTT. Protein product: CASSLLAGGPTDTQYF.

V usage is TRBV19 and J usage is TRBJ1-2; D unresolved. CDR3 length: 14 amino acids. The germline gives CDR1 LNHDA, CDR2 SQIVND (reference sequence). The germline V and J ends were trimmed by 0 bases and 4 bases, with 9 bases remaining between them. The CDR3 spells CASSIDGLFYGYTF. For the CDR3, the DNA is TGTGCCAGTAGTATAGATGGGCTCTTCTATGGCTACACCTTC.

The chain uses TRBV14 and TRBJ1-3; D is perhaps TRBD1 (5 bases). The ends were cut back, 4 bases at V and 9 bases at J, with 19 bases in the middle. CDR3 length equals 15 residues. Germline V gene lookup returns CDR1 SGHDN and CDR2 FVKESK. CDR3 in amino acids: CASSRGGNAESTIYF. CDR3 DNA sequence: TGTGCCAGCAGCCGGGGGGGGAATGCTGAATCCACCATATATTTT.

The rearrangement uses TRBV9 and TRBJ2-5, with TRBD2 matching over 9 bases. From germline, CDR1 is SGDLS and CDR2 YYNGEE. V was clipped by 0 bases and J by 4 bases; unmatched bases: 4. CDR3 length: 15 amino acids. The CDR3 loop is CASSVAGRGGETQYF. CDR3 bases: TGTGCCAGCAGCGTAGCCGGGCGGGGGGGAGAGACCCAGTACTTC.

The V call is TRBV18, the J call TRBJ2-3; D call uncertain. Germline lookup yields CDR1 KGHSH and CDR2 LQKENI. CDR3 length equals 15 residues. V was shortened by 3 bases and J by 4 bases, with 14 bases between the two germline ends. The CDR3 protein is CASSPGAVGADTQYF. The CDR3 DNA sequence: TGTGCCAGCTCACCCGGCGCAGTGGGCGCAGATACGCAGTATTTT.

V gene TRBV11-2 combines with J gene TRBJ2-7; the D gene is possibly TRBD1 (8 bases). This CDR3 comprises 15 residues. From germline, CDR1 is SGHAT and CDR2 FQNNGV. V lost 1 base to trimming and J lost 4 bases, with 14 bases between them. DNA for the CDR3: TGTGCCAGCAGCTTAGCAACAGGGGGGGGATACGAGCAGTACTTC. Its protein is CASSLATGGGYEQYF.

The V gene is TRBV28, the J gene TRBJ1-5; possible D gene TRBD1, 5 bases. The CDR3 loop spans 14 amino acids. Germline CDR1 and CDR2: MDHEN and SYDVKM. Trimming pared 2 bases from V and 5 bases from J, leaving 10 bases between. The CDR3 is CASSLSREDQPQHF. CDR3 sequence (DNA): TGTGCCAGCAGTTTAAGCAGGGAGGATCAGCCCCAGCATTTT. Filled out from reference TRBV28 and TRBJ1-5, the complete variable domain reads DVKVTQSSRYLVKRTGEKVFLECVQDMDHENMFWYRQDPGLGLRLIYFSYDVKMKEKGDIPEGYSVSREKKERFSLILESASTNQTSMYLCASSLSREDQPQHFGDGTRLSIL.

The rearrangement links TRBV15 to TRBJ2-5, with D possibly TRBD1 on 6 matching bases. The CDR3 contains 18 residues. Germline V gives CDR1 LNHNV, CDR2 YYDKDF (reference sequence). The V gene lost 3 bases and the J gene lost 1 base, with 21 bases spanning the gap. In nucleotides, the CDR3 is TGTGCCACCAGCAGGTCCTTACCGGGACAAAACTTCCAAGAGACCCAGTACTTC. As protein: CATSRSLPGQNFQETQYF.

The CDR3 nucleotides read TGTGCCAGCAGCTTGGGGCAGTTCTACGAGCAGTACTTC. This sequence encodes CASSLGQFYEQYF. The chain uses TRBV11-2 and TRBJ2-7; D is perhaps TRBD1 (5 bases). The V gene's germline CDR1 is SGHAT and CDR2 FQNNGV. This CDR3 comprises 13 residues. V was trimmed by 3 bases and J by 3 bases, leaving 9 bases between them.

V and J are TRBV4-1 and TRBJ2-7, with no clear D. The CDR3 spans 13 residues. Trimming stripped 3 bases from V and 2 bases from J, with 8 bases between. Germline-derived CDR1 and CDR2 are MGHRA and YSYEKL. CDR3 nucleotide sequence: TGCGCCAGCAGCCAGTCCGTTACCTACGAGCAGTACTTC. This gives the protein CASSQSVTYEQYF.

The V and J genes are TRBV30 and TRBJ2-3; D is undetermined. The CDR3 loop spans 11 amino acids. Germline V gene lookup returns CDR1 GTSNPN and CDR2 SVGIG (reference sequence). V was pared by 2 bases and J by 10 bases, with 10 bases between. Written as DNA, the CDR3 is TGTGCCTGGAGTACCCGCGAGGCGCAGTATTTT. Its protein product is CAWSTREAQYF.

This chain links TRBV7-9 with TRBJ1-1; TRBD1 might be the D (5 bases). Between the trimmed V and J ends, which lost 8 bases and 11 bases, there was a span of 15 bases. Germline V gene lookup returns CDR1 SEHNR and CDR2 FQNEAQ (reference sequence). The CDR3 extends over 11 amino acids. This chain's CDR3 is CASFTGRLAFF. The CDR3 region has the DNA TGTGCCAGCTTCACAGGCCGGTTGGCTTTCTTT.

CDR3 DNA: TGTGCCAGCAGCCCATCCGGACAGTGGATCTCCTACGAGCAGTACTTC. Translating it yields CASSPSGQWISYEQYF. The chain couples TRBV9 to TRBJ2-7, with D perhaps TRBD1 (6 bases). CDR1 and CDR2 (germline): SGDLS, YYNGEE. V gave up 4 bases and J gave up 0 bases, with 17 bases separating them. The CDR3 runs to 16 residues.

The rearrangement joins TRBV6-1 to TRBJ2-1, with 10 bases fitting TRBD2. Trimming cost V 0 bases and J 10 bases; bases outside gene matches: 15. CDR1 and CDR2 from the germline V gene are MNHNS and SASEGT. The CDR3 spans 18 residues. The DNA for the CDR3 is TGTGCCAGCAGTGAAGCGCTTATCCTAGCGGGGGATCTAATAGAGCAGTTCTTC. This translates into CASSEALILAGDLIEQFF.

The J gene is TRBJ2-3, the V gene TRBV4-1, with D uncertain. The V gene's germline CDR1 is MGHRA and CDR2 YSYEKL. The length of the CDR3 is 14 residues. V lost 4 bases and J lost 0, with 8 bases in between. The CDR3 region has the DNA TGCGCCAGCAGCCCCGAGGCTAGCACAGATACGCAGTATTTT. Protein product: CASSPEASTDTQYF.

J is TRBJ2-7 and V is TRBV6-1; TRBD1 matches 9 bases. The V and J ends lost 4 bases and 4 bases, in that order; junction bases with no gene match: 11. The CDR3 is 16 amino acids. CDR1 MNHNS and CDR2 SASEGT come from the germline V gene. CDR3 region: CASSALGQGRGYEQYF. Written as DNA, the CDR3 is TGTGCCAGCAGTGCGCTGGGACAGGGTAGGGGGTACGAGCAGTACTTC.

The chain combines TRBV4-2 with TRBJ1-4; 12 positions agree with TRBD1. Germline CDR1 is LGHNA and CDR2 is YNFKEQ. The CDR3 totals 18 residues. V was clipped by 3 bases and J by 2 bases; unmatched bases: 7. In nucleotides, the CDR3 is TGTGCCAGCAGCCAGGCCGGGACAGGGGGCTCGACTAATGAAAAACTGTTTTTT. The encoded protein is CASSQAGTGGSTNEKLFF.

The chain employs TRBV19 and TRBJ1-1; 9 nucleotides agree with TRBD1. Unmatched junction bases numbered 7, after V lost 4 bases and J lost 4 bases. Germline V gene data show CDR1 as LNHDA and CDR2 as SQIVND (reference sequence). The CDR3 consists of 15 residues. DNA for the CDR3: TGTGCCAGTAGTACCTCAACAGGGGGCGTCACTGAAGCTTTCTTT. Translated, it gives CASSTSTGGVTEAFF.